The 16 T cell receptor beta chains below come from one sample, sequenced in a study of T cell responses to AZD1222 COVID-19 vaccine. The protocol was immunoSEQ multiplex PCR, while the TCRdb copy is restricted to in-frame clones and leaves out a portion. This sample has tens of thousands of clones, with roughly 85% found just once. The sequences come from peripheral blood, collected 28 days after the second AZD1222 dose. All receptors come from an adult who received the AZD1222 COVID-19 vaccine.

V usage is TRBV2 and J usage is TRBJ2-1, with TRBD2 matching over 13 bases. Germline assignment: CDR1 SNHLY and CDR2 FYNNEI. After removal of 6 bases from V and 7 bases from J, the junction contained 6 bases not matched to a gene. The CDR3 has 15 residues. CDR3 in amino acids: CASSLGLAGTNEQFF. In DNA, the CDR3 is TGTGCCAGCAGCTTGGGACTAGCGGGGACGAATGAGCAGTTCTTC.

This clone was detected once. The chain has TRBV7-2 and TRBJ1-1, with 9 bases lining up with TRBD1. CDR1 SGHTA and CDR2 FQGNSA come from the germline V gene. J gave up 5 bases and V 5 bases, and 12 bases lay outside the gene matches. The CDR3 is 16 residues long. The CDR3 DNA reads TGTGCCAGCAGCCCAGAGGGGGGACAGGGTTGGACTGAAGCTTTCTTT. Its translation: CASSPEGGQGWTEAFF.

V usage is TRBV30 and J usage is TRBJ1-4; weak D call: TRBD1 (6 bases). Germline V gives CDR1 GTSNPN, CDR2 SVGIG (reference sequence). The germline V and J ends were trimmed by 8 bases and 3 bases, with 19 bases remaining between them. This CDR3 spans 15 amino acids. The chain's CDR3 is CAGSGGRNANEKLFF. CDR3 nucleotide sequence: TGTGCCGGGTCTGGGGGGCGGAATGCTAATGAAAAACTGTTTTTT.

J is TRBJ2-7 and V is TRBV7-2; 12 bases fit TRBD1. The CDR3 consists of 17 residues. Trimming at V came to 8 bases and at J to 4 bases, leaving 15 bases not matched to a gene. Germline values: CDR1 SGHTA, CDR2 FQGNSA. Here the CDR3 reads CASGNYGTGGYHYEQYF. The CDR3 DNA is TGTGCCAGCGGCAATTACGGGACAGGGGGCTACCATTACGAGCAGTACTTC.

The rearrangement links TRBV7-2 to TRBJ2-3; TRBD2 is a possible D gene (6 bases). V gave up 6 bases and J gave up 1 base, with 14 bases separating them. The CDR3 has 15 amino acids. Germline CDR1 and CDR2: SGHTA and FQGNSA. The CDR3 protein is CASRPLGGRTDTQYF. The CDR3 DNA sequence: TGTGCCAGCAGGCCATTGGGGGGACGCACAGATACGCAGTATTTT.

V usage is TRBV15 and J usage is TRBJ1-2; 8 bases line up with TRBD1. The V gene end was trimmed by 0 bases and the J gene end by 6 bases; junction bases not matched to a gene: 3. Germline loops: CDR1 LNHNV, CDR2 YYDKDF (reference sequence). There are 14 residues in the CDR3. This CDR3 is CATSRDQGADGYTF. CDR3 bases: TGTGCCACCAGCAGAGACCAGGGGGCGGATGGCTACACCTTC.

This chain connects TRBV6-5 to TRBJ2-2; D gene uncertain. The CDR3 length is 13 residues. Germline-derived CDR1 and CDR2 are MNHEY and SVGAGI. CDR3 nucleotides: TGTGCATTAAGGTCATCGAACACCGGGGAGCTGTTTTTT. Translating it yields CALRSSNTGELFF.

This chain links TRBV7-2 with TRBJ2-1, with 7 bases lining up with TRBD1. Germline V CDR1 and CDR2: SGHTA, FQGNSA. V was pared by 6 bases and J by 7 bases, with 12 bases of the junction left unmatched. The CDR3 runs to 15 residues. The CDR3 nucleotides read TGTGCCAGCAGGCGAGGGGGCTCCGGGGCTAATGAGCAGTTCTTC. Protein sequence: CASRRGGSGANEQFF.

The J gene is TRBJ1-1, the V gene TRBV11-2, with TRBD1 as a possible D gene (5 bases). V lost 5 bases, J lost 1 base, and 14 bases lay in between. CDR1 is SGHAT and CDR2 is FQNNGV in the germline V gene. The CDR3 runs 15 residues. CDR3 coding DNA: TGTGCCAGCAGCGATACCGGGACGGCGAACACTGAAGCTTTCTTT. The encoded protein is CASSDTGTANTEAFF.

The table lists this clone with a few counts. This chain uses TRBV9 with TRBJ2-7, with 8 bases matching TRBD2. Germline lookup yields CDR1 SGDLS and CDR2 YYNGEE. V gave up 9 bases and J gave up 3 bases; unmatched junction bases: 8. The CDR3 contains 13 residues. Here the CDR3 DNA reads TGTGCCAACCCTAGGGCGGGGGGCTACGAGCAGTACTTC. The encoded protein is CANPRAGGYEQYF.

This chain connects TRBV5-4 to TRBJ1-5, with TRBD1 matching 9 bases. This CDR3 region has 16 residues. The ends lost 0 bases at V and 3 bases at J; junction bases unmatched: 4. Germline CDR1 reads SGHNT; CDR2 reads YYREEE (reference sequence). CDR3 amino acids: CASSLGGTGFNQPQHF. CDR3 sequence (DNA): TGTGCCAGCAGCTTGGGAGGGACAGGGTTCAATCAGCCCCAGCATTTT. Supplemented by reference TRBV5-4 and TRBJ1-5, the full variable domain reads ETGVTQSPTHLIKTRGQQVTLRCSSQSGHNTVSWYQQALGQGPQFIFQYYREEENGRGNFPPRFSGLQFPNYSSELNVNALELDDSALYLCASSLGGTGFNQPQHFGDGTRLSIL.

This chain uses TRBV11-2 with TRBJ1-6; D is unresolved. V lost 4 bases and J lost 5, with 12 bases in between. CDR1 and CDR2 from the germline V gene are SGHAT and FQNNGV. The CDR3 extends over 15 amino acids. CDR3 in DNA: TGTGCCAGCAGCTCGGCCCCATGGGATAATTCACCCCTCCACTTT. It translates to CASSSAPWDNSPLHF. Together with reference TRBV11-2 and TRBJ1-6, the CDR3 gives the full variable domain: EAGVAQSPRYKIIEKRQSVAFWCNPISGHATLYWYQQILGQGPKLLIQFQNNGVVDDSQLPKDRFSAERLKGVDSTLKIQPAKLEDSAVYLCASSSAPWDNSPLHFGNGTRLTVT.

This chain connects TRBV28 to TRBJ2-7; TRBD1 matches at 8 bases. This CDR3 has 18 residues. The V and J ends lost 5 bases and 3 bases, in that order; junction bases with no gene match: 18. The V gene's germline CDR1 is MDHEN and CDR2 SYDVKM. The CDR3 reads CASSPLDRAHQSNYEQYF. CDR3 DNA: TGTGCCAGCAGTCCATTGGACAGGGCGCACCAATCTAACTACGAGCAGTACTTC.

V gene TRBV19 combines with J gene TRBJ2-7; TRBD1 matches 10 bases. The junction had 6 bases not matched to a gene; V was cut back by 4 bases and J by 3 bases. The CDR3 contains 15 residues. Germline V gene lookup returns CDR1 LNHDA and CDR2 SQIVND (reference sequence). The chain's CDR3 is CASSRGTGAVYEQYF. As DNA, the CDR3 is TGTGCCAGTAGTAGGGGGACAGGGGCCGTCTACGAGCAGTACTTC.

This chain joins TRBV29-1 and TRBJ2-1, with D uncertain. The CDR3 loop spans 12 amino acids. Looked up from germline, CDR1 is SQVTM and CDR2 is ANQGSEA. With 4 bases removed from V and 8 bases from J, the gap between germline ends came to 12 bases. Here the CDR3 reads CSVARSWDEQFF. The DNA of the CDR3 is TGCAGCGTTGCCCGCTCGTGGGATGAGCAGTTCTTC.

This sequence joins TRBV9 and TRBJ1-4, with TRBD1 identical over 8 bases. The CDR3 totals 14 residues. The V gene end was trimmed by 4 bases and the J gene end by 5 bases; junction bases not matched to a gene: 4. Germline V lookup: CDR1 SGDLS, CDR2 YYNGEE. DNA for the CDR3: TGTGCCAGCAGCCGGACAGGGTGGAATGAAAAACTGTTTTTT. Its protein product is CASSRTGWNEKLFF.